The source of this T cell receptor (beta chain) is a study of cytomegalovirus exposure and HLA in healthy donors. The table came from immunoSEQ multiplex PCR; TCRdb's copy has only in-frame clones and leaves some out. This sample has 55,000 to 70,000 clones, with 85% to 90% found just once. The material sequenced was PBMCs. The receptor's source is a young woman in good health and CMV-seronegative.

The DNA of the CDR3 is TGTGCCAGCAGCGCCGGACAGCTGTATGAAAAACTGTTTTTT. Translating gives CASSAGQLYEKLFF. The chain combines TRBV5-6 with TRBJ1-4; D might be TRBD1 (6 bases). Germline CDR1 reads SGHDT; CDR2 reads YYEEEE. The ends were cut back, 4 bases at V and 6 bases at J, with 13 bases in the middle. This CDR3 has 14 residues.